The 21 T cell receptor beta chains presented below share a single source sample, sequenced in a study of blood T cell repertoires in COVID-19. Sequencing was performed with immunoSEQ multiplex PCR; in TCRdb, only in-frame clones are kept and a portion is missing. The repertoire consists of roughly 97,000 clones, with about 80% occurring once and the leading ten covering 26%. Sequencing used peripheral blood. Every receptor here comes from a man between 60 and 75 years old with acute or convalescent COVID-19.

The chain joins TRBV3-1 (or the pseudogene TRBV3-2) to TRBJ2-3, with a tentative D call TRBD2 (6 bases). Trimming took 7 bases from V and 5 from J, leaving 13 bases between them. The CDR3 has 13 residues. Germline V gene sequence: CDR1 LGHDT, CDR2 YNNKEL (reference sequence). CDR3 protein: CASTAGREDTQYF. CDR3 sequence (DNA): TGTGCCAGCACCGCAGGGCGGGAAGATACGCAGTATTTT.

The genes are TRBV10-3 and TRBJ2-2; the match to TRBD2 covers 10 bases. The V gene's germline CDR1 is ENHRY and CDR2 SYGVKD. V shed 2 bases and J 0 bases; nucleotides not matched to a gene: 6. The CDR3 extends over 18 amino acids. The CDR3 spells CAISEPSGRATNTGELFF. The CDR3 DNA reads TGTGCCATCAGTGAGCCCAGCGGGAGGGCGACGAACACCGGGGAGCTGTTTTTT.

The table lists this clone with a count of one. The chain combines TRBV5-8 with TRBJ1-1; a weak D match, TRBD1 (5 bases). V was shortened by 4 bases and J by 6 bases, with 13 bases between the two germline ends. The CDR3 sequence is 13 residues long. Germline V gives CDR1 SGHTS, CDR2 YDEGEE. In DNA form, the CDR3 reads TGTGCCAGCAGCCGCGGGAGGGGATCTGAAGCTTTCTTT. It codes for CASSRGRGSEAFF. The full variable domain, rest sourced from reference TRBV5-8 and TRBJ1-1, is EAGVTQSPTHLIKTRGQQATLRCSPISGHTSVYWYQQALGLGLQFLLWYDEGEERNRGNFPPRFSGRQFPNYSSELNVNALELEDSALYLCASSRGRGSEAFFGQGTRLTVV.

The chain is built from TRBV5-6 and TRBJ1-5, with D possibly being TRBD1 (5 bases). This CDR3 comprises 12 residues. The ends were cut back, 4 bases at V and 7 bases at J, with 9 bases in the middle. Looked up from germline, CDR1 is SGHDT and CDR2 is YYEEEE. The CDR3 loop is CASSRPGQPQHF. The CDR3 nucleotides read TGTGCCAGCAGCCGCCCAGGGCAGCCCCAGCATTTT.

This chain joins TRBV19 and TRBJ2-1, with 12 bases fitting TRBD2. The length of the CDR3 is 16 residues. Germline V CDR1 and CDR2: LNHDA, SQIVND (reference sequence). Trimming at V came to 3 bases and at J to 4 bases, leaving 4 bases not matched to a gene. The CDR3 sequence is CASSIPGLAGYNEQFF. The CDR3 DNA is TGTGCCAGTAGTATCCCGGGACTAGCGGGTTACAATGAGCAGTTCTTC.

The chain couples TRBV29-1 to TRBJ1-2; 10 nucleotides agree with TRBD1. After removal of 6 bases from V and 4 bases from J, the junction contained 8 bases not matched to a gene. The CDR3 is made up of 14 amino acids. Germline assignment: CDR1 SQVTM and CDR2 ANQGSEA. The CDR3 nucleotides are TGCAGCGTGGTACCGGGACAGGGGTTCTATGGCTACACCTTC. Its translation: CSVVPGQGFYGYTF.

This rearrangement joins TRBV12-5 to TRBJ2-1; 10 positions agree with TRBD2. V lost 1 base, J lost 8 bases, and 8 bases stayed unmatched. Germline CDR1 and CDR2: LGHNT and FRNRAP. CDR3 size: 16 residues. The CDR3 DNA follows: TGTGCTAGTGGTTTGGGGCTAGCGGGAGCTAGGGATGAGCAGTTCTTC. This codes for CASGLGLAGARDEQFF.

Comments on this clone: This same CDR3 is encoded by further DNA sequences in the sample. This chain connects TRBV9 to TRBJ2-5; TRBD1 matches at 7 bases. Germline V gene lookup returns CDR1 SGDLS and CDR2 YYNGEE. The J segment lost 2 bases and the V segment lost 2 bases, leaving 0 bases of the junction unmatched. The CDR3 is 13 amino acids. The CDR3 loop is CASSVGQQETQYF. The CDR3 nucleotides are TGTGCCAGCAGCGTGGGACAGCAAGAGACCCAGTACTTC.

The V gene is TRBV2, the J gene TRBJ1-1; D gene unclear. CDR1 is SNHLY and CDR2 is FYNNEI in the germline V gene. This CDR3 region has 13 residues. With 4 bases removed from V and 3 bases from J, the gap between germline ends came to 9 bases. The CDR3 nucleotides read TGTGCCAGCAGTGCAGTCAGTTACACTGAAGCTTTCTTT. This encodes CASSAVSYTEAFF.

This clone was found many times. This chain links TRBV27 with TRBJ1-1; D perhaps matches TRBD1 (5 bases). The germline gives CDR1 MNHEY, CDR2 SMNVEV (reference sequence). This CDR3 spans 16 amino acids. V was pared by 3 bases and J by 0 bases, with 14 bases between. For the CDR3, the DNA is TGTGCCAGCAGTTTTCGAATTAGGACACTGAACACTGAAGCTTTCTTT. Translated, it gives CASSFRIRTLNTEAFF.

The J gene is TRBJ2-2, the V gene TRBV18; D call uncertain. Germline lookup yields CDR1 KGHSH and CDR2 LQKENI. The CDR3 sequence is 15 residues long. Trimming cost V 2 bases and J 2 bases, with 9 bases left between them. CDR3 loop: CASSPTQDNTGELFF. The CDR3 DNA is TGTGCCAGCTCACCAACTCAGGATAACACCGGGGAGCTGTTTTTT.

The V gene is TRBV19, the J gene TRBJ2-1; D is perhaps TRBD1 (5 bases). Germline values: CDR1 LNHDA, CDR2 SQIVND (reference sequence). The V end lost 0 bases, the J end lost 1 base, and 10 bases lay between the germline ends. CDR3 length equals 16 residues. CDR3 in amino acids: CASSIEGRASYNEQFF. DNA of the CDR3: TGTGCCAGTAGTATAGAGGGGCGTGCGTCCTACAATGAGCAGTTCTTC.

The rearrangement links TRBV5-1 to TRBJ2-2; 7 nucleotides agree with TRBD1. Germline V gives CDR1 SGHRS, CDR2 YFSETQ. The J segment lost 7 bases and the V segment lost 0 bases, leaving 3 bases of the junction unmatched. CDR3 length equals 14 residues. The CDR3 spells CASSLGTGHGELFF. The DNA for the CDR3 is TGCGCCAGCAGCTTGGGGACAGGCCACGGGGAGCTGTTTTTT.

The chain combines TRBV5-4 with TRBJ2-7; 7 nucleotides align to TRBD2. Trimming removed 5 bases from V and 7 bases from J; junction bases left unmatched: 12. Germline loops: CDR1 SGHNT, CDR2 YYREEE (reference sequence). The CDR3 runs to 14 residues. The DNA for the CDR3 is TGTGCCAGCAGGGGCCAAAACGGGGAGGGTGAGCAGTACTTC. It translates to CASRGQNGEGEQYF.

The CDR3, as DNA: TGTGCCAGCAGCTCCGAGGCGGGGACCCAGTACTTC. Its translation is CASSSEAGTQYF. The chain joins TRBV7-9 to TRBJ2-5; D is possibly TRBD2 (5 bases). There are 12 residues in the CDR3. In germline, CDR1 is SEHNR, CDR2 FQNEAQ (reference sequence). The V gene lost 4 bases and the J gene lost 7 bases, with 10 bases spanning the gap.

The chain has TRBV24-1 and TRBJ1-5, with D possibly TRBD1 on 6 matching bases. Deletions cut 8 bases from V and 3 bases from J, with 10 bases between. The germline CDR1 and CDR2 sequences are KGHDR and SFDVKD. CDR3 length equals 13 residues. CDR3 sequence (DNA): TGTGCCACCACACAGGGTTTCAATCAGCCCCAGCATTTT. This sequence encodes CATTQGFNQPQHF.

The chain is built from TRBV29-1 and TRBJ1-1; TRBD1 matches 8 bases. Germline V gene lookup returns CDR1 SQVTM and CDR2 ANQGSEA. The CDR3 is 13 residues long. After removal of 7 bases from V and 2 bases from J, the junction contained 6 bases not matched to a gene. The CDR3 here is CSGGTGHNTEAFF. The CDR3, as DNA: TGCAGCGGTGGGACAGGCCATAACACTGAAGCTTTCTTT.

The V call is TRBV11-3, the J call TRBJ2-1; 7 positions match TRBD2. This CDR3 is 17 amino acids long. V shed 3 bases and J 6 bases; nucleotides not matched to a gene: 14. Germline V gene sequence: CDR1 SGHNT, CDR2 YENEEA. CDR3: CASSLGGGPSKGNEQFF. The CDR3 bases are TGTGCCAGCAGCTTGGGGGGAGGGCCCTCTAAGGGCAATGAGCAGTTCTTC.

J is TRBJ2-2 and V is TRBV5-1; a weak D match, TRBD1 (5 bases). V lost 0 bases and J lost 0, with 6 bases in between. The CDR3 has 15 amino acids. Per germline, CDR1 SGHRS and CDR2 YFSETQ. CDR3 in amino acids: CASSLVRANTGELFF. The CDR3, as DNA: TGCGCCAGCAGCTTGGTCAGGGCGAACACCGGGGAGCTGTTTTTT. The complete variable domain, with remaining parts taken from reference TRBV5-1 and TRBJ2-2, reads KAGVTQTPRYLIKTRGQQVTLSCSPISGHRSVSWYQQTPGQGLQFLFEYFSETQRNKGNFPGRFSGRQFSNSRSEMNVSTLELGDSALYLCASSLVRANTGELFFGEGSRLTVL.

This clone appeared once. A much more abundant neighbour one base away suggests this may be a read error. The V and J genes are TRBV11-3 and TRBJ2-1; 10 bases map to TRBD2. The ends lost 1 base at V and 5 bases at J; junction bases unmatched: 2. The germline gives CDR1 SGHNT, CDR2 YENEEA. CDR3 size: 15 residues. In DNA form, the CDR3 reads TGTGCCAGCAGCTTAGGGACTAGCGGCGACAATGAGCAGTTCTTC. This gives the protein CASSLGTSGDNEQFF.

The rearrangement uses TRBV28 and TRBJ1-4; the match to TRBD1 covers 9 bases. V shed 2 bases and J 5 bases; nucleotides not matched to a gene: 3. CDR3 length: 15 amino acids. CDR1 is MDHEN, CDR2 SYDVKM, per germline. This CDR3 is CASSLTGGWNEKLFF. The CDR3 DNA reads TGTGCCAGCAGTTTAACAGGGGGCTGGAATGAAAAACTGTTTTTT.